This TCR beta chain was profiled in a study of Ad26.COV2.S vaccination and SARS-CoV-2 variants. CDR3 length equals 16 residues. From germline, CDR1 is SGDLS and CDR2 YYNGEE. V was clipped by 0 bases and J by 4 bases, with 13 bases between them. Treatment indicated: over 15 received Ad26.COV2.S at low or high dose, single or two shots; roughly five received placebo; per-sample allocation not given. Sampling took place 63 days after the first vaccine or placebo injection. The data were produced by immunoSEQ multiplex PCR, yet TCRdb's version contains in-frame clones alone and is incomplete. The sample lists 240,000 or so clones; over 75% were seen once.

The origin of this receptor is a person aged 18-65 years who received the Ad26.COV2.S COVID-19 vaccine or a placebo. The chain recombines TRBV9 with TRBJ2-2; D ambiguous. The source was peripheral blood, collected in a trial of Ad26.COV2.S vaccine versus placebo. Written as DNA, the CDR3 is TGTGCCAGCAGCGTAGGAGGCTTTACGGGCACCGGGGAGCTGTTTTTT. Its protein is CASSVGGFTGTGELFF.